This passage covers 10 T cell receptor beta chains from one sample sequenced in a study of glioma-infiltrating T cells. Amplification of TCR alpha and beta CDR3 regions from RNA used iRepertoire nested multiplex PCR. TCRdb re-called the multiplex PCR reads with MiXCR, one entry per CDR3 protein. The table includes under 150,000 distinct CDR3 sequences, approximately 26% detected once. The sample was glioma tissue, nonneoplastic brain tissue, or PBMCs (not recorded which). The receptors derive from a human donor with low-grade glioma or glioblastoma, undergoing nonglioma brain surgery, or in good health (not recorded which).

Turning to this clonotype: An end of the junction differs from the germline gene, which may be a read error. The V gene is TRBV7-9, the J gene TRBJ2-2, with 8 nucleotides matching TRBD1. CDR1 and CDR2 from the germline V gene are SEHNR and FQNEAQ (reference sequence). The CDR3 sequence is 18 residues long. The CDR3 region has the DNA TGCGCCAGCAGCTTGGGTGACAGGGGCCTCCTTCGAACCGGGGAGCTGTTTTTT. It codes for CASSLGDRGLLRTGELFF. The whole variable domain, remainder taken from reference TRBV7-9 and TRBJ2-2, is DTGVSQNPRHKITKRGQNVTFRCDPISEHNRLYWYRQTLGQGPEFLTYFQNEAQLEKSRLLSDRFSAERPKGSFSTLEIQRTEQGDSAMYLCASSLGDRGLLRTGELFFGEGSRLTVL.

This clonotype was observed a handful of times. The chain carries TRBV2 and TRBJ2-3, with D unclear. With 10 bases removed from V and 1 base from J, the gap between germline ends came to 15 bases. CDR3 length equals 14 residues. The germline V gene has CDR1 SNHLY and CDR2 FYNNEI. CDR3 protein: CATNGWGGTDTQYF. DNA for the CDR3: TGTGCCACCAATGGGTGGGGTGGCACAGATACGCAGTATTTT.

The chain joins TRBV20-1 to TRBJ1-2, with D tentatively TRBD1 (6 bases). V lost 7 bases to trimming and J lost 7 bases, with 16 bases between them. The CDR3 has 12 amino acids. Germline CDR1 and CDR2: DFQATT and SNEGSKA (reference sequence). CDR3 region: CSDSRGASGYTF. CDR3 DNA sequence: TGCAGTGATAGTCGGGGGGCAAGTGGCTACACCTTC.

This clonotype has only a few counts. CDR3: CASSLDGYTIYF. The CDR3 DNA sequence: TGTGCCAGCAGCTTAGACGGTTACACCATATATTTT. This sequence joins TRBV7-9 and TRBJ1-3; D uncertain. Germline V CDR1 and CDR2: SEHNR, FQNEAQ (reference sequence). Trimming shortened V by 1 base and J by 8 bases, and 6 bases separated the two germline ends. The CDR3 covers 12 residues. The full variable domain, with the rest looked up from reference TRBV7-9 and TRBJ1-3, is DTGVSQNPRHKITKRGQNVTFRCDPISEHNRLYWYRQTLGQGPEFLTYFQNEAQLEKSRLLSDRFSAERPKGSFSTLEIQRTEQGDSAMYLCASSLDGYTIYFGEGSWLTVV.

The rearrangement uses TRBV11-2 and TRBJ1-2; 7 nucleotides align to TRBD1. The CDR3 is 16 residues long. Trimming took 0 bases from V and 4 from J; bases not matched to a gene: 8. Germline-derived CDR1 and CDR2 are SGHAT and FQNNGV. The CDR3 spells CASSLDLGTARYGYTF. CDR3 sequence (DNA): TGTGCCAGCAGCTTAGATCTCGGGACAGCGCGCTATGGCTACACCTTC.

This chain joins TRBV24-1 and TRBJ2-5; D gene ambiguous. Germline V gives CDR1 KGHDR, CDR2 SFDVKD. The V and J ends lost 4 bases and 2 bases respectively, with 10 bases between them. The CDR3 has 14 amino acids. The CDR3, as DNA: TGTGCCACCAGTGACCGGGCCTCACAAGAGACCCAGTACTTC. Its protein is CATSDRASQETQYF.

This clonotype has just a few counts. The CDR3 sequence: CSGRAVGANVLTF. The CDR3 DNA follows: TGCAGTGGAAGGGCGGTGGGGGCCAACGTCCTGACTTTC. This chain connects TRBV20-1 to TRBJ2-6; D ambiguous. Trimming stripped 7 bases from V and 4 bases from J, with 11 bases between. The CDR3 is 13 residues long. The V gene's germline CDR1 is DFQATT and CDR2 SNEGSKA (reference sequence).

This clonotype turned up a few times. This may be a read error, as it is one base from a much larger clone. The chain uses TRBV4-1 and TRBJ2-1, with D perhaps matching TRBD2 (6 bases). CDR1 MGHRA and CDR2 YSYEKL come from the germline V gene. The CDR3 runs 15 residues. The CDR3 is CASSQDWRASNKQFF. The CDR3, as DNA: TGCGCCAGCAGCCAAGATTGGAGGGCTAGCAATAAGCAGTTCTTC.

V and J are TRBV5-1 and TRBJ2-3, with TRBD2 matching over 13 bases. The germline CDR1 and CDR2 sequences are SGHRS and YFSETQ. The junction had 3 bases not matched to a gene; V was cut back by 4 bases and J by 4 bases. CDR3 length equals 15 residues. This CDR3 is CASSPGLAGADTQYF. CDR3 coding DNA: TGCGCCAGCAGCCCCGGACTAGCGGGGGCAGATACGCAGTATTTT.

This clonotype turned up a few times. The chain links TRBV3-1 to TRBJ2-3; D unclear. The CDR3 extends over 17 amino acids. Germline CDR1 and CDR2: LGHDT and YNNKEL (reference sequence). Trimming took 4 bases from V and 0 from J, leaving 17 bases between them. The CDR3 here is CASSPRAKFSSTDTQYF. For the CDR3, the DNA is TGTGCCAGCAGCCCCCGGGCCAAATTCTCTAGCACAGATACGCAGTATTTT.